The sequence of this TCR beta chain was determined in a study of cytomegalovirus exposure and HLA in healthy donors (dated by TCRdb to about 2017). For the study in its entirety: A later analysis indicated that the roughly 120 validation repertoires were generated on the platform also employed for the 720 or so repertoires of the first cohort. The study was designed to test whether signatures of past pathogen exposure could be identified by cataloging public T cell receptors. A separate validation cohort of roughly 110 different subjects was used in addition to the roughly 670-subject first cohort. The study combined high-throughput TCR immunosequencing, statistical association of individual TCRs with disease status, and machine learning to predict cytomegalovirus infection status.

The donors belonged to the validation cohort of over a hundred subjects, which was separate from the roughly 670-subject first cohort. Study-wide findings and limitations: Of the cluster scores, about 94% were above 0 in a later analysis, which found that TCRs clustered in the first cohort also tended to co-occur in the 120 validation repertoires. While some public TCRs were present in many individuals, most TCR sequences turned up only very rarely across donors. It was suggested by the authors that the approach could potentially be generalized to other disease states and immunological phenotypes. In vitro tests confirmed that a few of the cytomegalovirus-associated TCR beta chains recognize cytomegalovirus antigens. The study gave a list of 150 to 200 TCR beta chains associated with cytomegalovirus. All 130 or so repertoires were used to score co-occurrence in the validation cohort in a later analysis, because that analysis had no HLA typing for the cohort. Cytomegalovirus status was reported to be diagnosed by the classifier with high specificity and sensitivity in both the original and validation cohorts.

Inclusive of the bounding cysteine and phenylalanine, the CDR3 is 14 residues long. Only the CDR3 portion is preserved as DNA: 42 bases, with reading frame beginning at the first base. The germline V gene (reference sequence) yields SEHNR for CDR1 and FQNEAQ for CDR2. V is pared back by 5 bases and J by 6 bases, with 16 bases lying between the germline termini. Remarks on this clone: No cognate antigen has been identified for it. There are no base qualities to consult, and no much larger clone falls within one base.

The library was generated by the immunoSEQ multiplex PCR assay. In the source study's methods: To diagnose cytomegalovirus status from the catalog of TCR beta chain sequences, a statistical classification framework was built. TCRdb took this table from immuneACCESS and kept in-frame rearrangements with V and J called. Such tables lack part of the clones; where checked against another copy, unresolved V genes explain under half of the gap, and the rest is unexplained. V, J and clone size derive from that table, while D and trimming were established from the DNA sequence. For this sample the table gives approximately 60,000 clones, of which approximately 93% were detected only once. The leading ten clones occupy about 5.8% of the sample.

The receptor was derived from a woman under 30 in good health and CMV-seronegative. Material: PBMCs. Rearrangement joined TRBV7-9 to TRBJ1-2; no D gene call is confident. CDR3 sequence: CASSPPERRDGYTF. The nucleotides are TGTGCCAGCAGCCCACCCGAGAGGCGAGATGGCTACACCTTC.